The clone carrying this T cell receptor (beta chain) was picked up many times. Its target is not known. These data are taken from a study of CD8 T cells in ankylosing spondylitis. Germline lookup yields CDR1 SGHTA and CDR2 FQGNSA. The CDR3 totals 16 residues. V lost 5 bases and J lost 0; bases outside the gene matches: 5. Study outcomes and limitations: One TCR beta motif, made up of under ten highly homologous variants, appeared characteristic of ankylosing spondylitis blood. Relatively scarce in peripheral blood, disease-linked clones were CD8+.

TCRdb recomputed calls from the 5' RACE reads with MiXCR, one row per CDR3 protein. The sample yields 750,000 to 850,000 distinct CDR3 sequences, around 11% seen once. The sequence derives from a male donor with ankylosing spondylitis. Sequencing input: blood, either unsorted or a sorted T cell fraction (not recorded which). The chain uses TRBV7-2 and TRBJ2-3, with 10 bases that match TRBD2. Here the CDR3 reads CASSRSGGISTDTQYF. The CDR3, as DNA: TGTGCCAGCAGCCGTAGCGGGGGGATAAGCACAGATACGCAGTATTTT.